This is a list of T cell receptor beta chains from one sample in a study of T cells in Graves' hyperthyroidism and ophthalmopathy. TCRdb reprocessed the multiplex PCR reads via MiXCR and lists one record per CDR3 protein. The sample contains approximately 700,000 distinct CDR3 sequences, roughly 45% of which appear only once. Sequenced material: peripheral blood or thyroid tissue (not recorded which). Every receptor here comes from an adult man with Graves' disease, either hyperthyroidism or ophthalmopathy (not recorded which). The conserved cysteine and the conserved F or W are not part of the CDR3 here.

V	J	CDR3
TRBV19	TRBJ1-4	ASSIFGTGSEKLF
TRBV29-1	TRBJ2-5	SLGLVAGIGEETQY
TRBV20-1	TRBJ2-5	SARGVTQY
TRBV10-3	TRBJ1-6	ATHPRSAGSPLH
TRBV5-1	TRBJ2-5	ARGLPEGAGLQETQY
TRBV7-9	TRBJ1-3	ASTPGGLSGNTIY
TRBV7-6	TRBJ1-3	ASRPTGNTGNTIY
TRBV2	TRBJ1-5	ASSEAPGDRQPQH
TRBV2	TRBJ1-2	ASSYSTAGFYGYT
TRBV6-1	TRBJ1-5	ASSGKGGTGNQPQH
TRBV4-1	TRBJ1-5	ASSLRPPGDSNQPQH
TRBV14	TRBJ2-5	ASSQGPIQETQY
TRBV15	TRBJ1-4	ATSTSFGQGYEKLF
TRBV24-1	TRBJ1-5	ATSDAAGPTGAQH
TRBV7-9	TRBJ1-5	ASSLIGVGGSNQPQH
TRBV6-1	TRBJ2-7	ASTDHSGLAGPYEQY
TRBV10-3	TRBJ1-5	AIREPGSNQPQH
TRBV2	TRBJ2-7	ASSVQRDGSYEQY
TRBV6-6	TRBJ1-6	ASSYLEMRLH
TRBV9	TRBJ1-6	ASSPKLSSPLH
TRBV10-3	TRBJ2-5	AISGGGAGETQY
TRBV13	TRBJ1-2	ASSTRTGSSYGYT
TRBV7-2	TRBJ1-1	ASSFSQGDTEAF
TRBV10-3	TRBJ1-4	AAKPTGINEKLF
TRBV6-5	TRBJ1-5	ASMVQGKNQPQH
TRBV7-8	TRBJ1-1	ASSSGPEAF
TRBV12-3/TRBV12-4	TRBJ2-7	ASSEAASGGTYEQY
TRBV29-1	TRBJ1-5	SVGKGGDEQH
TRBV20-1	TRBJ2-3	SASLDAVDTQY
TRBV29-1	TRBJ1-1	SVVDGRTNTEAF
TRBV7-2	TRBJ2-5	ASSTREGRGETQY